What follows are 20 T cell receptor beta chains derived from one specimen sequenced in a study of shared clonotypes between healthy human individuals. The table came from immunoSEQ multiplex PCR; TCRdb's copy has only in-frame clones and leaves some out. The repertoire consists of about 1.5 million clones, with under 99% occurring once and the leading ten covering around 0.45%. The sequenced sample was naive CD4+ T cells sorted from blood. The subset: CD45RA+ positively selected. The receptors were sampled from a man aged 30-40 years in good health.

The chain joins TRBV7-9 to TRBJ2-7; D is unclear. Germline V gene lookup returns CDR1 SEHNR and CDR2 FQNEAQ (reference sequence). The CDR3 is 14 residues long. V was cut by 5 bases and J by 5 bases, with 16 bases left in between. The CDR3 DNA follows: TGTGCCAGCAGCGCAGACACGATAGTGGACGAGCAGTACTTC. This sequence encodes CASSADTIVDEQYF.

This chain links TRBV5-1 with TRBJ2-7; no clear D. The germline gives CDR1 SGHRS, CDR2 YFSETQ. The CDR3 has 14 amino acids. V dropped 3 bases and J dropped 3 bases, with 13 bases sitting between them. CDR3: CASSWAARSYEQYF. CDR3 nucleotide sequence: TGCGCCAGCAGCTGGGCCGCTCGAAGCTACGAGCAGTACTTC. Using reference TRBV5-1 and TRBJ2-7 for the parts outside the CDR3, the full variable domain is KAGVTQTPRYLIKTRGQQVTLSCSPISGHRSVSWYQQTPGQGLQFLFEYFSETQRNKGNFPGRFSGRQFSNSRSEMNVSTLELGDSALYLCASSWAARSYEQYFGPGTRLTVT.

This chain links TRBV19 with TRBJ2-6, with D uncertain. This CDR3 is built from 14 residues. V was clipped by 5 bases and J by 1 base, with 6 bases between them. Germline V lookup: CDR1 LNHDA, CDR2 SQIVND (reference sequence). The CDR3 region is CASSSLSGANVLTF. DNA of the CDR3: TGTGCCAGTAGTTCGTTGTCTGGGGCCAACGTCCTGACTTTC.

The chain employs TRBV5-1 and TRBJ1-4; D may be TRBD1 (5 bases). The length of the CDR3 is 14 residues. Germline assignment: CDR1 SGHRS and CDR2 YFSETQ. V was cut by 4 bases and J by 5 bases, with 12 bases left in between. CDR3 amino acids: CASSQTALNEKLFF. CDR3 DNA sequence: TGCGCCAGCAGCCAGACAGCGCTAAATGAAAAACTGTTTTTT.

This chain connects TRBV19 to TRBJ2-3; 10 positions agree with TRBD2. Germline V lookup: CDR1 LNHDA, CDR2 SQIVND (reference sequence). CDR3 length: 16 residues. Trimming took 5 bases from V and 2 from J; bases not matched to a gene: 7. The chain's CDR3 is CASSGRLAGITDTQYF. In DNA form, the CDR3 reads TGTGCCAGTAGTGGACGACTAGCGGGTATCACAGATACGCAGTATTTT.

V and J are TRBV29-1 and TRBJ2-3, with TRBD2 matching over 9 bases. The CDR3 extends over 16 amino acids. The V gene's germline CDR1 is SQVTM and CDR2 ANQGSEA. After removal of 5 bases from V and 6 bases from J, the junction contained 15 bases not matched to a gene. The CDR3 coding sequence is TGCAGCGTTTTGTGGGGGATAGCGGGAGTAGGGGATACGCAGTATTTT. Amino acids: CSVLWGIAGVGDTQYF.

V usage is TRBV2 and J usage is TRBJ2-1; TRBD2 aligns across 8 bases. V shed 8 bases, J shed 12 bases, and the junction held 6 bases outside the gene matches. Germline CDR1 SNHLY, CDR2 FYNNEI. The CDR3 contains 11 residues. The CDR3 coding sequence is TGTGCCAGCGTGGGGACTAGAAGGCAGTTCTTC. Its protein is CASVGTRRQFF.

This chain connects TRBV10-3 to TRBJ2-2, with D possibly matching TRBD1 (6 bases). This CDR3 has 16 residues. V lost 3 bases and J lost 0, with 11 bases in between. CDR1 is ENHRY and CDR2 is SYGVKD in the germline V gene. The DNA for the CDR3 is TGTGCCATCAGTGAAACCGGGACACCGAACACCGGGGAGCTGTTTTTT. As protein: CAISETGTPNTGELFF.

DNA for the CDR3: TGTGCCAGCAGCTTATTGTCGGGAACGAACACCGGGGAGCTGTTTTTT. It encodes CASSLLSGTNTGELFF. V is TRBV11-2 and J is TRBJ2-2; tentatively, D is TRBD2 (5 bases). V was shortened by 2 bases and J by 0 bases, with 10 bases between the two germline ends. The V gene's germline CDR1 is SGHAT and CDR2 FQNNGV. This CDR3 is built from 16 residues.

The rearrangement uses TRBV10-2 and TRBJ2-1; D is ambiguous. V lost 4 bases, J lost 7 bases, and 17 bases lay in between. The CDR3 spans 15 residues. Germline V gene sequence: CDR1 WSHSY, CDR2 SAAADI. CDR3 protein: CASSVSRTLGNEQFF. CDR3 nucleotide sequence: TGCGCCAGCAGTGTAAGCAGGACCCTGGGGAATGAGCAGTTCTTC.

This chain uses TRBV7-2 with TRBJ2-2; the D is unclear. The CDR3 consists of 13 residues. CDR1 is SGHTA and CDR2 is FQGNSA in the germline V gene. Trimming cost V 4 bases and J 4 bases, with 7 bases left between them. CDR3 sequence (DNA): TGTGCCAGCAGCTCATGGGCCACCGGGGAGCTGTTTTTT. Translating gives CASSSWATGELFF.

A single count supports this clone. The chain combines TRBV7-9 with TRBJ2-1; 8 positions match TRBD1. Germline-derived CDR1 and CDR2 are SEHNR and FQNEAQ (reference sequence). The CDR3 has 16 residues. V lost 5 bases, J lost 4 bases, and 10 bases stayed unmatched. The CDR3 DNA sequence: TGTGCCAGCAGCGGATCAACAGGGGGACTTTACAATGAGCAGTTCTTC. It encodes CASSGSTGGLYNEQFF.

The chain joins TRBV7-3 to TRBJ2-1; D call uncertain. The CDR3 contains 18 residues. Per germline, CDR1 SGHTA and CDR2 FQGTGA. Trimming stripped 3 bases from V and 0 bases from J, with 18 bases between. For the CDR3, the DNA is TGTGCCAGCAGCTTTCCAGATTGGTTGTCTCGCTCCTACAATGAGCAGTTCTTC. This codes for CASSFPDWLSRSYNEQFF.

This clone was found once. V is TRBV2 and J is TRBJ2-5; maybe TRBD2 (5 bases). This CDR3 contains 14 residues. V was clipped by 0 bases and J by 0 bases, with 5 bases between them. Per the germline V gene, CDR1 is SNHLY and CDR2 is FYNNEI. The CDR3 region has the DNA TGTGCCAGCAGTGAAGCGGACTACCAAGAGACCCAGTACTTC. Translating gives CASSEADYQETQYF.

The chain employs TRBV19 and TRBJ1-5; TRBD1 matches 9 bases. J gave up 3 bases and V 5 bases, and 11 bases lay outside the gene matches. CDR1 and CDR2 (germline): LNHDA, SQIVND (reference sequence). CDR3 length: 17 amino acids. CDR3 nucleotide sequence: TGTGCCAGTAGTGTTCGGGCGACAGGGGGGAACAATCAGCCCCAGCATTTT. Translation: CASSVRATGGNNQPQHF.

J is TRBJ2-1 and V is TRBV18, with D possibly TRBD1 on 5 matching bases. V was cut by 6 bases and J by 4 bases, with 13 bases left in between. This CDR3 region has 14 residues. Germline CDR1 reads KGHSH; CDR2 reads LQKENI. This CDR3 is CASSDDRSYNEQFF. The CDR3 nucleotides are TGTGCCAGCTCCGACGACAGAAGTTACAATGAGCAGTTCTTC.

The chain combines TRBV4-3 with TRBJ2-3; D unresolved. The CDR3 covers 14 residues. The germline V gene encodes CDR1 LGHNA and CDR2 YSLEER. Between the trimmed V and J ends, which lost 0 bases and 4 bases, there was a span of 8 bases. The CDR3 nucleotides are TGCGCCAGCAGCCAAGAGCCCAGGCCAGATACGCAGTATTTT. This gives the protein CASSQEPRPDTQYF.

V and J are TRBV7-3 and TRBJ2-1; D unclear. This CDR3 is 12 amino acids long. Trimming shortened V by 2 bases and J by 5 bases, and 4 bases separated the two germline ends. Germline V gene lookup returns CDR1 SGHTA and CDR2 FQGTGA. The CDR3 nucleotides read TGTGCCAGCAGCTTATTCCACAATGAGCAGTTCTTC. The encoded protein is CASSLFHNEQFF.

The CDR3 DNA follows: TGTGCCAGCAGCTTAAGACAGGCCCTCTATGGCTACACCTTC. This encodes CASSLRQALYGYTF. This sequence joins TRBV5-4 and TRBJ1-2, with D perhaps matching TRBD1 (6 bases). Germline lookup yields CDR1 SGHNT and CDR2 YYREEE (reference sequence). Trimming took off 2 bases at V and 4 bases at J, with 12 bases between the two ends. This CDR3 has 14 residues. Drawing the rest from reference TRBV5-4 and TRBJ1-2, the complete variable domain is ETGVTQSPTHLIKTRGQQVTLRCSSQSGHNTVSWYQQALGQGPQFIFQYYREEENGRGNFPPRFSGLQFPNYSSELNVNALELDDSALYLCASSLRQALYGYTFGSGTRLTVV.

V gene TRBV5-4 combines with J gene TRBJ2-1, with TRBD2 identical over 10 bases. This CDR3 spans 17 amino acids. Germline assignment: CDR1 SGHNT and CDR2 YYREEE (reference sequence). J gave up 1 base and V 5 bases, and 9 bases lay outside the gene matches. The CDR3 sequence is CASSSGTSVTSYNEQFF. DNA of the CDR3: TGTGCCAGCAGTTCCGGGACTAGCGTAACTTCCTACAATGAGCAGTTCTTC.